Presented here are 11 T cell receptor beta chains from one specimen sequenced in a study of cytomegalovirus exposure and HLA in healthy donors. The PCR employed 60 Vbeta primers together with 13 Jbeta primers. The method was immunoSEQ multiplex PCR; TCRdb's version includes in-frame clones alone and lacks a portion of them. The sample yields approximately 120,000 clones, 70% to 80% seen once. The sequencing input was PBMCs. All receptors derive from a man aged 25-45 years in good health and CMV-seronegative.

This clone was counted between two and nine times. This chain uses TRBV9 with TRBJ2-3; 7 bases are a match to TRBD2. The CDR3 has 18 amino acids. Germline CDR1 and CDR2: SGDLS and YYNGEE. Trimming removed 4 bases from V and 5 bases from J; junction bases left unmatched: 19. The CDR3: CASSSQLISGVRIDTQYF. As DNA, the CDR3 is TGTGCCAGCAGCTCCCAACTCATCAGCGGGGTGAGGATAGATACGCAGTATTTT.

The chain recombines TRBV5-8 with TRBJ2-3, with D unclear. The CDR3 loop spans 14 amino acids. The germline gives CDR1 SGHTS, CDR2 YDEGEE. The ends were cut back, 5 bases at V and 5 bases at J, with 15 bases in the middle. CDR3 sequence reads: CASRPTSIGDTQYF. The CDR3 DNA is TGTGCCAGCAGACCTACCTCTATCGGAGATACGCAGTATTTT.

The chain is built from TRBV4-3 and TRBJ2-7, with 9 nucleotides matching TRBD1. The CDR3 spans 17 residues. The J segment lost 4 bases and the V segment lost 1 base, leaving 11 bases of the junction unmatched. CDR1 is LGHNA and CDR2 is YSLEER in the germline V gene. This CDR3 reads CASSQGTGTGMGYEQYF. The CDR3 nucleotides read TGCGCCAGCAGCCAAGGTACCGGGACAGGGATGGGTTACGAGCAGTACTTC.

This rearrangement joins TRBV18 to TRBJ2-3; the match to TRBD2 covers 11 bases. CDR1 is KGHSH, CDR2 LQKENI, per germline. The CDR3 consists of 15 residues. Unmatched junction bases numbered 1, after V lost 5 bases and J lost 0 bases. CDR3 protein: CASSGTSGSTDTQYF. CDR3 coding DNA: TGTGCCAGCTCAGGGACTAGCGGTAGCACAGATACGCAGTATTTT.

The V gene is TRBV30, the J gene TRBJ1-5; D gene unclear. Germline V gene sequence: CDR1 GTSNPN, CDR2 SVGIG (reference sequence). The CDR3 is 12 residues long. CDR3 amino acids: CGLGTGNQPQHF. In DNA form, the CDR3 reads TGTGGGTTAGGTACGGGAAATCAGCCCCAGCATTTT.

This rearrangement joins TRBV27 to TRBJ2-7, with 7 bases lining up with TRBD1. V was clipped by 5 bases and J by 4 bases; unmatched bases: 2. CDR1 and CDR2 from the germline V gene are MNHEY and SMNVEV (reference sequence). The CDR3 is 12 amino acids. The CDR3 nucleotides read TGTGCCAGCAGTATACAGGGGTACGAGCAGTACTTC. Its protein product is CASSIQGYEQYF.

V and J are TRBV18 and TRBJ1-4, with D possibly matching TRBD1 (5 bases). This CDR3 contains 15 residues. Looked up from germline, CDR1 is KGHSH and CDR2 is LQKENI. V was cut by 0 bases and J by 8 bases, with 13 bases left in between. CDR3 amino acids: CASSPPGTLREKLFF. The CDR3 DNA reads as TGTGCCAGCTCACCACCGGGGACTCTTAGGGAAAAACTGTTTTTT. The full variable domain, in which reference TRBV18 and TRBJ1-4 provide the parts outside the CDR3, is NAGVMQNPRHLVRRRGQEARLRCSPMKGHSHVYWYRQLPEEGLKFMVYLQKENIIDESGMPKERFSAEFPKEGPSILRIQQVVRGDSAAYFCASSPPGTLREKLFFGSGTQLSVL.

The chain links TRBV5-8 to TRBJ1-3, with unresolved D. With 1 base removed from V and 3 bases from J, the gap between germline ends came to 5 bases. The germline CDR1 and CDR2 sequences are SGHTS and YDEGEE. The CDR3 runs to 13 residues. The CDR3 region is CASSLNGGNTIYF. The CDR3 coding sequence is TGTGCCAGCAGCTTGAACGGTGGAAACACCATATATTTT.

This clone was seen more than once but under ten times. V is TRBV2 and J is TRBJ1-5, with 7 bases matching TRBD1. The germline CDR1 and CDR2 sequences are SNHLY and FYNNEI. This CDR3 comprises 15 residues. V trimming: 5 bases; J trimming: 3 bases; junction bases outside the gene matches: 7. The CDR3 region has the DNA TGTGCCAGCAGTAGACAGGGTAAGAACAATCAGCCCCAGCATTTT. Translation gives CASSRQGKNNQPQHF.

The genes are TRBV27 and TRBJ2-3; possible D gene TRBD2, 6 bases. CDR1 and CDR2 (germline): MNHEY, SMNVEV (reference sequence). CDR3 length: 15 residues. V was cut by 3 bases and J by 6 bases, with 16 bases left in between. Written as DNA, the CDR3 is TGTGCCAGCAGTTTTTCCCCCGGCCTAGCGGATACGCAGTATTTT. It codes for CASSFSPGLADTQYF.

The chain joins TRBV6-1 to TRBJ2-7; 7 bases align to TRBD1. With V trimmed by 3 bases and J by 4 bases, 6 bases remained unmatched. This CDR3 region has 14 residues. Germline CDR1 MNHNS, CDR2 SASEGT. CDR3 coding DNA: TGTGCCAGCAGTGAGGTAGGGGGCGGGTACGAGCAGTACTTC. Translated: CASSEVGGGYEQYF.